This TCR beta chain is drawn from a study of CD4 T cells in relation to SARS-CoV-2 and coronaviruses. The overall study: The restricting HLA molecule for shared crossreactive spike epitopes was mapped.

Method: immunoSEQ multiplex PCR; TCRdb's copy keeps in-frame clones and lacks some. The sample holds some 44,000 clones; 82% are singletons and the top ten take 1.4% to 1.5%. In germline, CDR1 is MGHDK, CDR2 SYGVNS. The CDR3 spans 15 residues. After removal of 3 bases from V and 5 bases from J, the junction contained 0 bases not matched to a gene. Concerning this clone: The antigen remains undetermined.

Study-wide findings and caveats: The cross-reactivity analysis covered only spike protein, not other viral proteins.

This clonotype originated in an adult with COVID-19. Sequencing was performed on naive CD4+ T cells from PBMCs, cultured in vitro. The subset is: naive CD4+ T cells isolated by negative enrichment. This sequence joins TRBV25-1 and TRBJ2-2, with 13 positions matching TRBD2. CDR3 sequence reads: CASSEGLAGTGELFF. In DNA form, the CDR3 reads TGTGCCAGCAGTGAGGGACTAGCGGGAACCGGGGAGCTGTTTTTT.